These 13 T cell receptor beta chains originate from one sample sequenced in a study of HIV-infected children after antiretroviral therapy interruption. Noted treatment: PENTA 11 planned treatment interruption arm or continuous ART arm. RNA-based 3' RACE libraries used unique molecular identifiers. A single record per CDR3 protein comes from TCRdb applying MiXCR to the 3' RACE reads. The table records about 89,000 distinct CDR3 sequences, roughly 6.7% of them present only once. This specimen consisted of CD45RA+ CD4+ T cells from PBMCs, pooled from several time points, obtained from a donor given antiretroviral therapy, either interrupted or continuous. Subset in this sample: naive CD4+ CD45RA+ CD45RO- T cells. These TCRs come from a pool of human donors with HIV.

This clonotype was seen a few times. This chain connects TRBV19 to TRBJ1-1, with D perhaps matching TRBD1 (5 bases). The germline gives CDR1 LNHDA, CDR2 SQIVND (reference sequence). CDR3 size: 11 residues. V lost 5 bases to trimming and J lost 5 bases, with 6 bases between them. The CDR3 loop is CASSGGTEAFF. Written as DNA, the CDR3 is TGTGCCAGTAGTGGGGGAACTGAAGCTTTCTTT.

At least ten counts were recorded for this clonotype. A much larger clone is a single base away; this may be a read error. V gene TRBV3-1 combines with J gene TRBJ2-7; no firm D call. The CDR3 loop spans 11 amino acids. In germline, CDR1 is LGHDT, CDR2 YNNKEL (reference sequence). Trimming left V 0 bases short and J 6 bases short, with 3 bases between. This CDR3 reads CASSQESEQYF. The CDR3 DNA follows: TGTGCCAGCAGCCAAGAAAGCGAGCAGTACTTC.

The V call is TRBV6-1, the J call TRBJ2-1; D not certain. Germline CDR1 is MNHNS and CDR2 is SASEGT. This CDR3 is built from 13 residues. V shed 2 bases and J shed 7 bases, with 9 bases lying between them. The chain's CDR3 is CASSELGRNEQFF. CDR3 nucleotide sequence: TGTGCCAGCAGTGAATTAGGACGGAATGAGCAGTTCTTC.

This clonotype was picked up a small number of times. In nucleotides, the CDR3 is TGTGCCAGCAGTTTCGGGGGGATAGGTGGCTACACCTTC. This sequence encodes CASSFGGIGGYTF. The chain combines TRBV6-6 with TRBJ1-2; D may be TRBD1 (5 bases). The CDR3 is 13 amino acids. Germline V gene sequence: CDR1 MNHNY, CDR2 SVGAGI (reference sequence). Trimming left V 4 bases short and J 7 bases short, with 13 bases between.

This chain connects TRBV20-1 to TRBJ1-1; D unresolved. The CDR3 is 14 residues long. V lost 0 bases and J lost 0, with 8 bases in between. The germline V gene has CDR1 DFQATT and CDR2 SNEGSKA (reference sequence). The CDR3 here is CSARDSGVNTEAFF. The CDR3 DNA follows: TGCAGTGCTAGAGATTCGGGCGTGAACACTGAAGCTTTCTTT.

This clonotype was seen many times. This chain joins TRBV7-2 and TRBJ2-2; D not resolved. The V gene lost 2 bases and the J gene lost 6 bases, with 10 bases spanning the gap. The CDR3 totals 14 residues. Germline-derived CDR1 and CDR2 are SGHTA and FQGNSA. CDR3 nucleotide sequence: TGTGCCAGCAGCTTAAGCCGGTTCGCCGGGGAGCTGTTTTTT. Protein sequence: CASSLSRFAGELFF.

The chain recombines TRBV12-3 or TRBV12-4 with TRBJ1-4; 8 nucleotides match TRBD1. The CDR3 has 15 residues. The ends lost 7 bases at V and 4 bases at J; junction bases unmatched: 8. This chain's CDR3 is CASNPGQGRNEKLFF. The CDR3 nucleotides read TGTGCCAGCAACCCCGGACAGGGACGTAATGAAAAACTGTTTTTT.

This clonotype was seen at least ten times. This CDR3 reads CAVQGAATQYF. The DNA for the CDR3 is TGTGCCGTACAGGGAGCTGCGACCCAGTACTTC. This rearrangement joins TRBV10-3 to TRBJ2-5; weak D call: TRBD1 (6 bases). Trimming shortened V by 11 bases and J by 7 bases, and 14 bases separated the two germline ends. CDR3 length: 11 amino acids. Germline loops: CDR1 ENHRY, CDR2 SYGVKD.

The chain has TRBV5-4 and TRBJ1-2, with D maybe TRBD1 (5 bases). Deletions cut 4 bases from V and 3 bases from J, with 16 bases between. Germline V gene lookup returns CDR1 SGHNT and CDR2 YYREEE (reference sequence). The CDR3 runs 15 residues. The CDR3 region is CASSPLGGRDYGYTF. CDR3 coding DNA: TGTGCCAGCAGCCCCTTGGGGGGAAGGGACTATGGCTACACCTTC.

The chain has TRBV14 and TRBJ2-7; TRBD1 might be the D (5 bases). The ends were cut back, 4 bases at V and 5 bases at J, with 15 bases in the middle. From germline, CDR1 is SGHDN and CDR2 FVKESK. The CDR3 is made up of 14 amino acids. CDR3 sequence: CASSRAGPGNEQYF. Written as DNA, the CDR3 is TGTGCCAGCAGCCGGGCAGGGCCTGGGAACGAGCAGTACTTC.

The V and J genes are TRBV5-1 and TRBJ1-2, with D possibly matching TRBD1 (6 bases). V was pared by 5 bases and J by 3 bases, with 17 bases between. The V gene's germline CDR1 is SGHRS and CDR2 YFSETQ. The CDR3 runs 15 residues. The CDR3 protein is CASSSPGHPDYGYTF. DNA of the CDR3: TGCGCCAGCAGTTCCCCGGGACACCCTGACTATGGCTACACCTTC.

The chain joins TRBV5-1 to TRBJ2-2; maybe TRBD1 (6 bases). Germline V CDR1 and CDR2: SGHRS, YFSETQ. The CDR3 is 15 residues long. V was pared by 5 bases and J by 4 bases, with 15 bases between. The CDR3, as DNA: TGCGCCAGCAGTTTTGACAGGCGAATCACCGGGGAGCTGTTTTTT. This codes for CASSFDRRITGELFF.

The gene calls are TRBV2 and TRBJ2-5, with TRBD2 as a possible D gene (7 bases). Trimming left V 2 bases short and J 4 bases short, with 20 bases between. The CDR3 contains 17 residues. Germline values: CDR1 SNHLY, CDR2 FYNNEI. The CDR3, as DNA: TGTGCCAGCAGTGAACGAGGGGGGGGCCCCAAGGGAGAGACCCAGTACTTC. It translates to CASSERGGGPKGETQYF.